Listed here are 21 T cell receptor beta chains from one sample, sequenced in a study of graft-versus-host responses after intestinal transplantation. This table comes from immunoSEQ multiplex PCR, and its TCRdb copy is limited to in-frame clones, with some not included. The data hold tens of thousands of clones, with approximately 92% observed a single time. This specimen was PBMCs, taken roughly 64 days after intestinal transplantation. The receptors shown here come from a human patient who received an intestinal transplant, so some T cells may come from the graft donor.

This sequence joins TRBV4-1 and TRBJ2-1; no clear D gene. This CDR3 spans 16 amino acids. Germline CDR1 reads MGHRA; CDR2 reads YSYEKL. The germline V and J ends were trimmed by 1 base and 2 bases, with 12 bases remaining between them. The CDR3 here is CASSQAAGYPYNEQFF. The CDR3 DNA reads as TGCGCCAGCAGCCAAGCGGCAGGCTACCCCTACAATGAGCAGTTCTTC.

The chain couples TRBV7-2 to TRBJ2-2; D unclear. The CDR3 spans 12 residues. Germline V gene data show CDR1 as SGHTA and CDR2 as FQGNSA. Deletions cut 7 bases from V and 7 bases from J, with 10 bases between. The CDR3 sequence is CASTHAVGELFF. In nucleotides, the CDR3 is TGTGCCAGCACCCACGCGGTCGGGGAGCTGTTTTTT.

The chain has TRBV2 and TRBJ2-1, with D perhaps TRBD2 (6 bases). Germline assignment: CDR1 SNHLY and CDR2 FYNNEI. CDR3 length: 12 amino acids. Trimming pared 8 bases from V and 5 bases from J, leaving 10 bases between. The CDR3 protein is CASPGLNNEQFF. CDR3 bases: TGTGCCAGCCCAGGACTAAACAATGAGCAGTTCTTC. Full variable domain (remainder filled in from reference TRBV2 and TRBJ2-1): EPEVTQTPSHQVTQMGQEVILRCVPISNHLYFYWYRQILGQKVEFLVSFYNNEISEKSEIFDDQFSVERPDGSNFTLKIRSTKLEDSAMYFCASPGLNNEQFFGPGTRLTVL.

V and J are TRBV18 and TRBJ2-7, with no clear D. Germline V CDR1 and CDR2: KGHSH, LQKENI. The CDR3 is made up of 13 amino acids. Trimming took 0 bases from V and 1 from J, leaving 4 bases between them. The CDR3 is CASSPPGSYEQYF. In DNA, the CDR3 is TGTGCCAGCTCACCACCGGGTTCCTACGAGCAGTACTTC.

This chain links TRBV29-1 with TRBJ2-3; D perhaps matches TRBD1 (6 bases). The CDR3 length is 15 residues. Trimming left V 0 bases short and J 1 base short, with 11 bases between. Germline V gene data show CDR1 as SQVTM and CDR2 as ANQGSEA. This CDR3 reads CSVEDGAGGTDTQYF. In DNA form, the CDR3 reads TGCAGCGTTGAAGATGGGGCAGGGGGCACAGATACGCAGTATTTT.

The V and J genes are TRBV9 and TRBJ2-5, with a weak D call TRBD1 (7 bases). V dropped 4 bases and J dropped 1 base, with 17 bases sitting between them. Germline CDR1 reads SGDLS; CDR2 reads YYNGEE. This CDR3 contains 16 residues. In nucleotides, the CDR3 is TGTGCCAGCAGCTCCAGACTAGGGGGCCTCCAAGAGACCCAGTACTTC. This gives the protein CASSSRLGGLQETQYF.

This chain connects TRBV5-4 to TRBJ1-4; no clear D. Trimming cost V 0 bases and J 7 bases, with 13 bases left between them. The V gene's germline CDR1 is SGHNT and CDR2 YYREEE (reference sequence). The CDR3 consists of 15 residues. The CDR3 DNA is TGTGCCAGCAGCTTGGAGGGAGAAACCCTTGAAAAACTGTTTTTT. Its translation is CASSLEGETLEKLFF.

The rearrangement uses TRBV11-3 and TRBJ2-3, with 12 positions matching TRBD1. Germline lookup yields CDR1 SGHNT and CDR2 YENEEA. The V segment lost 0 bases and the J segment 6 bases; nucleotides outside the gene matches: 10. The CDR3 contains 18 residues. CDR3 amino acids: CASSLDPGGTGGWDTQYF. CDR3 DNA sequence: TGTGCCAGCAGCTTAGACCCCGGGGGGACAGGGGGCTGGGATACGCAGTATTTT.

V is TRBV4-1 and J is TRBJ1-5, with D possibly matching TRBD1 (6 bases). Germline V CDR1 and CDR2: MGHRA, YSYEKL. Trimming cost V 4 bases and J 5 bases, with 18 bases left between them. The CDR3 totals 16 residues. The CDR3 spells CASSLNKTGHHQPQHF. For the CDR3, the DNA is TGCGCCAGCAGCCTTAACAAGACGGGACACCATCAGCCCCAGCATTTT.

J is TRBJ2-7 and V is TRBV2; TRBD1 might be the D (6 bases). V was cut by 8 bases and J by 3 bases, with 14 bases left in between. Germline V gene sequence: CDR1 SNHLY, CDR2 FYNNEI. The CDR3 has 13 residues. CDR3 protein: CASLGLRGYEQYF. CDR3 sequence (DNA): TGTGCCAGCCTCGGTCTCAGGGGCTACGAGCAGTACTTC.

This clone came up once. The chain couples TRBV29-1 to TRBJ2-5; D gene ambiguous. Germline loops: CDR1 SQVTM, CDR2 ANQGSEA. This CDR3 is built from 13 residues. V lost 4 bases and J lost 5, with 14 bases in between. CDR3 loop: CSVGAALVETQYF. CDR3 in DNA: TGCAGCGTTGGGGCGGCACTGGTGGAGACCCAGTACTTC.

The V gene is TRBV19, the J gene TRBJ1-2; D ambiguous. This CDR3 has 11 residues. V dropped 1 base and J dropped 7 bases, with 4 bases sitting between them. Germline V gene data show CDR1 as LNHDA and CDR2 as SQIVND (reference sequence). The CDR3 loop is CASSIGAGYTF. The CDR3 DNA follows: TGTGCCAGTAGTATAGGGGCTGGCTACACCTTC. The full variable domain, its missing parts supplied by reference TRBV19 and TRBJ1-2, is DGGITQSPKYLFRKEGQNVTLSCEQNLNHDAMYWYRQDPGQGLRLIYYSQIVNDFQKGDIAEGYSVSREKKESFPLTVTSAQKNPTAFYLCASSIGAGYTFGSGTRLTVV.

In its sample, this clone was seen once. The genes are TRBV4-3 and TRBJ1-6; 9 bases are shared with TRBD1. Losses at the gene ends were 4 bases for V and 13 bases for J; bases not matched to a gene: 11. Germline V gene data show CDR1 as LGHNA and CDR2 as YSLEER. This CDR3 has 15 amino acids. CDR3 sequence reads: CASSRGTGKDEPLHF. CDR3 coding DNA: TGCGCCAGCAGCCGAGGGACAGGGAAAGATGAGCCCCTCCACTTT.

The chain combines TRBV9 with TRBJ2-7, with 10 positions matching TRBD1. Germline-derived CDR1 and CDR2 are SGDLS and YYNGEE. V lost 4 bases to trimming and J lost 0 bases; unmatched junction nucleotides: 4. The CDR3 has 15 amino acids. CDR3 loop: CASSPWTGGSYEQYF. The CDR3 DNA reads as TGTGCCAGCAGCCCCTGGACAGGGGGCTCCTACGAGCAGTACTTC. The full variable domain, its missing parts supplied by reference TRBV9 and TRBJ2-7, is DSGVTQTPKHLITATGQRVTLRCSPRSGDLSVYWYQQSLDQGLQFLIQYYNGEERAKGNILERFSAQQFPDLHSELNLSSLELGDSALYFCASSPWTGGSYEQYFGPGTRLTVT.

The chain joins TRBV21-1 to TRBJ1-1. TRBV21-1 is a documented pseudogene. CDR3 size: 15 residues. CDR3 in amino acids: CASSKVVDSNTEAFF. The CDR3 region has the DNA TGTGCCAGCAGCAAAGTCGTCGATTCTAACACTGAAGCTTTCTTT.

This chain joins TRBV28 and TRBJ1-2; D perhaps matches TRBD1 (5 bases). CDR1 is MDHEN and CDR2 is SYDVKM in the germline V gene. Trimming cost V 4 bases and J 2 bases, with 11 bases left between them. The CDR3 runs 14 residues. The chain's CDR3 is CASSSYRGNYGYTF. CDR3 bases: TGTGCCAGCAGTTCCTATCGGGGGAACTATGGCTACACCTTC.

The chain has TRBV6-1 and TRBJ1-1, with unresolved D. Germline V gene sequence: CDR1 MNHNS, CDR2 SASEGT. The CDR3 is 14 amino acids. The ends were cut back, 0 bases at V and 2 bases at J, with 7 bases in the middle. For the CDR3, the DNA is TGTGCCAGCAGTGAAGCGTGGGGAAACACTGAAGCTTTCTTT. Translating gives CASSEAWGNTEAFF.

J is TRBJ2-7 and V is TRBV4-1; 8 bases are a match to TRBD2. Germline V lookup: CDR1 MGHRA, CDR2 YSYEKL. Trimming took 4 bases from V and 3 from J; bases not matched to a gene: 8. The CDR3 is 15 residues long. CDR3 coding DNA: TGCGCCAGCAGCCCCCGGGGGGGCACCCTCTACGAGCAGTACTTC. Protein: CASSPRGGTLYEQYF.

This clone showed up just once. V usage is TRBV7-8 and J usage is TRBJ2-7; no firm D call. Germline CDR1 SGHVS, CDR2 FQNEAQ. The V end was cut by 5 bases, the J end by 2 bases, with 19 bases between. The CDR3 runs 16 residues. CDR3 residues: CASSPPNGRRPYEQYF. DNA for the CDR3: TGTGCCAGCAGCCCCCCCAATGGGCGGAGACCCTACGAGCAGTACTTC. Supplemented by reference TRBV7-8 and TRBJ2-7, the full variable domain reads GAGVSQSPRYKVAKRGQDVALRCDPISGHVSLFWYQQALGQGPEFLTYFQNEAQLDKSGLPSDRFFAERPEGSVSTLKIQRTQQEDSAVYLCASSPPNGRRPYEQYFGPGTRLTVT.

In this sample, this clone turned up a few times. This rearrangement joins TRBV30 to TRBJ1-1; D is unresolved. CDR3 size: 15 residues. From germline, CDR1 is GTSNPN and CDR2 SVGIG (reference sequence). Trimming cost V 0 bases and J 3 bases, with 14 bases left between them. The CDR3 region has the DNA TGTGCCTGGAGTGTACTCGGCCCGAGGGACACTGAAGCTTTCTTT. It yields the protein CAWSVLGPRDTEAFF. The full variable domain, rest sourced from reference TRBV30 and TRBJ1-1, is SQTIHQWPATLVQPVGSPLSLECTVEGTSNPNLYWYRQAAGRGLQLLFYSVGIGQISSEVPQNLSASRPQDRQFILSSKKLLLSDSGFYLCAWSVLGPRDTEAFFGQGTRLTVV.

CDR3: CASSDGTGDLQTQYF. The CDR3, as DNA: TGTGCCAGCTCGGACGGGACAGGGGATCTGCAGACCCAGTACTTC. The chain recombines TRBV18 with TRBJ2-5, with 10 bases that match TRBD1. The V gene's germline CDR1 is KGHSH and CDR2 LQKENI. CDR3 length: 15 amino acids. V lost 6 bases and J lost 6; bases outside the gene matches: 10.